The clone carrying this T cell receptor (beta chain) was observed a handful of times. The data were taken from a study of blood T cell repertoires in COVID-19. About the study: The United States, Italy and Spain provided the acute and convalescent COVID-19 samples. PBMCs, B-cell-depleted T cells, or T cells were the source of the cDNA or gDNA that made up the material.

In the source study's methods: It was from reference gene primer amplification that nucleated cell counts were estimated. The method was immunoSEQ multiplex PCR; TCRdb's version includes in-frame clones alone and lacks a portion of them. The V and J calls and clone size come from that table; D and trimming were worked out from the DNA. Of some 350,000 clones listed, approximately 87% are singletons. Enrolment of Seattle patients took place during active infection, and they were followed longitudinally. Per germline, CDR1 DFQATT and CDR2 SNEGSKA (reference sequence). The ends lost 3 bases at V and 2 bases at J; junction bases unmatched: 6. There are 15 residues in the CDR3.

This rearrangement joins TRBV20-1 to TRBJ1-5; 8 positions agree with TRBD1. Sample: peripheral blood. The receptor was isolated from a woman in her 50s with COVID-19, enrolled during active disease. The CDR3 protein is CSASHPGQGNQPQHF. The CDR3 nucleotides read TGCAGTGCTAGTCACCCGGGACAGGGCAATCAGCCCCAGCATTTT.